The present T cell receptor (beta chain) was sequenced within a study of response to subunit inactivated influenza vaccine (dated by TCRdb to 2016 to 2019). Describing the broader study: Deep quantitative T cell receptor repertoire profiling was used in the study to track responses to a trivalent subunit inactivated influenza vaccine. The paper as a whole reports these results and caveats: It was suggested by the authors that each seasonal influenza vaccination may recruit only a limited number of new T cells.

This clonotype was counted many times. There is no known antigen for this receptor. Per-nucleotide qualities are absent, and no much larger clonotype sits a single base away. The CDR3 starts with the cysteine, ends with the phenylalanine, and has 17 residues. This entry keeps only the CDR3 DNA: 51 bases, framed from base 1. Reading the germline V gene gives CDR1 ENHRY and CDR2 SYGVKD. The germline V and J ends show losses of 10 bases and 0 bases respectively, and no gene match explains 10 bases of the junction. To prepare the library, RT-PCR was applied. Instrument used: Illumina HiSeq 2500. TCRdb trimmed the raw reads at Q25, called clones with MiXCR and kept productive beta chains. Entries are consolidated by CDR3 protein sequence, retaining the most common genes and DNA. The sample includes around 710,000 distinct CDR3 sequences, with over 11% observed a single time. The top ten clones comprise 6.5% to 8.5% of the sample.

The input for sequencing was PBMCs from blood, taken around 15 days before vaccination. This TCR was sampled from a man between 50 and 59 years old who received an inactivated influenza vaccine. Donor details come from another sample of the same person, matched by shared clones. The V and J genes are TRBV10-3 and TRBJ2-1; 12 central bases correspond to TRBD2. CDR3 region: CATRTSGIPSSYNEQFF. The DNA reads as follows: TGTGCCACCAGGACTAGCGGGATTCCTAGCTCCTACAATGAGCAGTTCTTC.